The 25 T cell receptor beta chains reported below all come from one sample, sequenced in a study of CD8 T cells in ankylosing spondylitis. TCRdb re-derived calls from the 5' RACE reads in MiXCR, one entry per CDR3 protein. The data show roughly 280,000 distinct CDR3 sequences, with around 20% seen just once and 7.8% held by the top ten. The sample was blood, either unsorted or a sorted T cell fraction (not recorded which). The receptors stem from a male donor with ankylosing spondylitis or in good health (not recorded which).

The chain combines TRBV20-1 with TRBJ2-1; D is perhaps TRBD1 or TRBD2 (5 bases each). Germline V gives CDR1 DFQATT, CDR2 SNEGSKA (reference sequence). This CDR3 region has 15 residues. The V gene lost 2 bases and the J gene lost 1 base, with 12 bases spanning the gap. CDR3 DNA: TGCAGTGCTAGACCCCACTGGGGGTCCTACAATGAGCAGTTCTTC. This encodes CSARPHWGSYNEQFF.

This clonotype has only a few counts. V usage is TRBV11-2 and J usage is TRBJ1-1; TRBD1 matches at 11 bases. This CDR3 has 13 amino acids. V gave up 5 bases and J gave up 10 bases; unmatched junction bases: 6. Germline V gene lookup returns CDR1 SGHAT and CDR2 FQNNGV. CDR3: CASSPGQGASAFF. CDR3 in DNA: TGTGCCAGCAGCCCCGGACAGGGGGCCTCAGCTTTCTTT.

V is TRBV20-1 and J is TRBJ2-3; D is perhaps TRBD2 (8 bases). The length of the CDR3 is 20 residues. Germline lookup yields CDR1 DFQATT and CDR2 SNEGSKA (reference sequence). V lost 4 bases, J lost 3 bases, and 32 bases lay in between. Here the CDR3 reads CSATKDRDLSGLGDTDTQYF. For the CDR3, the DNA is TGCAGTGCTACCAAAGACAGGGACCTTTCGGGACTAGGTGATACAGATACGCAGTATTTT.

In this sample, this clonotype turned up a few times. The chain has TRBV7-9 and TRBJ2-5, with a possible D match to TRBD1 (6 bases). The CDR3 is 14 amino acids. The ends were cut back, 3 bases at V and 2 bases at J, with 10 bases in the middle. Germline CDR1 is SEHNR and CDR2 is FQNEAQ (reference sequence). The CDR3 reads CASSFPGQQETQYF. The CDR3 nucleotides read TGTGCCAGCAGCTTCCCCGGACAGCAAGAGACCCAGTACTTC.

The chain carries TRBV5-4 and TRBJ2-7; D may be TRBD2 (6 bases). This CDR3 is built from 15 residues. Per germline, CDR1 SGHNT and CDR2 YYREEE (reference sequence). Trimming stripped 0 bases from V and 7 bases from J, with 17 bases between. The CDR3 DNA reads as TGTGCCAGCAGCTTGGGGAGGACGGGGGTCAGGGAGCAGTACGTC. Translated: CASSLGRTGVREQYV.

The V and J genes are TRBV29-1 and TRBJ2-1; D may be TRBD1 (7 bases). This CDR3 region has 11 residues. Trimming removed 7 bases at V and 9 bases at J, with 13 bases between. Germline V lookup: CDR1 SQVTM, CDR2 ANQGSEA. CDR3 residues: CSGAGGGEQFF. CDR3 sequence (DNA): TGCAGCGGGGCAGGGGGAGGTGAGCAGTTCTTC.

The V call is TRBV20-1, the J call TRBJ2-3, with 8 nucleotides matching TRBD2. V trimming: 2 bases; J trimming: 4 bases; junction bases outside the gene matches: 5. Germline V gives CDR1 DFQATT, CDR2 SNEGSKA (reference sequence). CDR3 length equals 14 residues. CDR3: CSARLSGGSDTQYF. The CDR3 coding sequence is TGCAGTGCTAGATTGAGCGGGGGATCAGATACGCAGTATTTT.

The chain joins TRBV20-1 to TRBJ1-5; D ambiguous. The CDR3 loop spans 13 amino acids. CDR1 is DFQATT, CDR2 SNEGSKA, per germline (reference sequence). V shed 6 bases and J shed 2 bases, with 11 bases lying between them. CDR3 nucleotides: TGCAGTGCCCGGGGAGAGGGCAATCAGCCCCAGCATTTT. Its protein is CSARGEGNQPQHF.

V is TRBV20-1 and J is TRBJ2-1, with 12 bases fitting TRBD2. With V trimmed by 3 bases and J by 1 base, 4 bases remained unmatched. The CDR3 has 16 residues. The germline V gene has CDR1 DFQATT and CDR2 SNEGSKA (reference sequence). The CDR3 reads CSARRLAGVSYNEQFF. The CDR3 region has the DNA TGCAGTGCTAGGAGACTAGCGGGAGTGTCCTACAATGAGCAGTTCTTC.

V and J are TRBV2 and TRBJ2-1, with TRBD2 identical over 13 bases. The length of the CDR3 is 15 residues. V gave up 6 bases and J gave up 7 bases; unmatched junction bases: 6. Germline lookup yields CDR1 SNHLY and CDR2 FYNNEI. CDR3 coding DNA: TGTGCCAGCAGCCGGACTAGCGGGGGAAGGAATGAGCAGTTCTTC. As protein: CASSRTSGGRNEQFF. The variable domain in full, completed from reference TRBV2 and TRBJ2-1, reads EPEVTQTPSHQVTQMGQEVILRCVPISNHLYFYWYRQILGQKVEFLVSFYNNEISEKSEIFDDQFSVERPDGSNFTLKIRSTKLEDSAMYFCASSRTSGGRNEQFFGPGTRLTVL.

This clonotype came up a few times. The chain combines TRBV10-3 with TRBJ2-3, with 11 bases matching TRBD2. Germline lookup yields CDR1 ENHRY and CDR2 SYGVKD. V shed 10 bases and J 0 bases; nucleotides not matched to a gene: 15. This CDR3 is 18 amino acids long. The CDR3 reads CATAPGLAAQTSTDTQYF. As DNA, the CDR3 is TGTGCCACCGCCCCGGGACTAGCGGCCCAAACTAGCACAGATACGCAGTATTTT.

The V call is TRBV20-1, the J call TRBJ2-1; D is unclear. The V gene lost 3 bases and the J gene lost 4 bases, with 7 bases spanning the gap. The germline V gene encodes CDR1 DFQATT and CDR2 SNEGSKA (reference sequence). The CDR3 has 12 residues. CDR3 DNA sequence: TGCAGTGCTAGGTCGTTGTACAATGAGCAGTTCTTC. It specifies CSARSLYNEQFF.

This clonotype was recorded many times. The V and J genes are TRBV29-1 and TRBJ2-5; tentatively, D is TRBD2 (6 bases). Germline V gene sequence: CDR1 SQVTM, CDR2 ANQGSEA. Trimming pared 4 bases from V and 3 bases from J, leaving 12 bases between. The length of the CDR3 is 13 residues. Here the CDR3 reads CSVAGTPKETQYF. The CDR3 bases are TGCAGCGTTGCCGGGACTCCTAAAGAGACCCAGTACTTC.

The rearrangement uses TRBV12-3 or TRBV12-4 and TRBJ1-3, with 7 bases that match TRBD1. This CDR3 spans 15 amino acids. V lost 4 bases and J lost 7; bases outside the gene matches: 10. The CDR3 here is CASSSRTGGRNTIYF. The CDR3 nucleotides are TGTGCCAGCAGTTCACGGACAGGCGGGAGGAACACCATATATTTT.

This clonotype was seen only a few times. This rearrangement joins TRBV7-9 to TRBJ2-4, with no clear D. Trimming removed 4 bases from V and 2 bases from J, with 6 bases in between. Germline V lookup: CDR1 SEHNR, CDR2 FQNEAQ (reference sequence). The CDR3 spans 13 residues. This CDR3 reads CASSSGPKNIQYF. DNA of the CDR3: TGTGCCAGCAGCTCTGGTCCCAAAAACATTCAGTACTTC. Filled out from reference TRBV7-9 and TRBJ2-4, the complete variable domain reads DTGVSQNPRHKITKRGQNVTFRCDPISEHNRLYWYRQTLGQGPEFLTYFQNEAQLEKSRLLSDRFSAERPKGSFSTLEIQRTEQGDSAMYLCASSSGPKNIQYFGAGTRLSVL.

The chain has TRBV10-3 and TRBJ1-1; possibly TRBD1 for D (5 bases). CDR1 ENHRY and CDR2 SYGVKD come from the germline V gene. V dropped 4 bases and J dropped 7 bases, with 13 bases sitting between them. CDR3 length equals 13 residues. The CDR3 loop is CAISVSGVDEAFF. For the CDR3, the DNA is TGTGCCATCAGTGTCTCGGGGGTTGATGAAGCTTTCTTT.

V gene TRBV5-6 combines with J gene TRBJ1-4, with 9 bases aligning to TRBD1. Germline V gives CDR1 SGHDT, CDR2 YYEEEE. CDR3 size: 19 residues. The trim removed 4 bases at V and 4 bases at J, leaving 17 bases unmatched. CDR3 amino acids: CASSGTGTGKTFDNEKLFF. CDR3 in DNA: TGTGCCAGCAGCGGGACAGGGACAGGGAAAACCTTCGATAATGAAAAACTGTTTTTT. The whole variable domain, filled in from reference TRBV5-6 and TRBJ1-4, reads DAGVTQSPTHLIKTRGQQVTLRCSPKSGHDTVSWYQQALGQGPQFIFQYYEEEERQRGNFPDRFSGHQFPNYSSELNVNALLLGDSALYLCASSGTGTGKTFDNEKLFFGSGTQLSVL.

The rearrangement links TRBV5-1 to TRBJ2-2, with D perhaps TRBD1 or TRBD2 (5 bases each). V lost 3 bases, J lost 4 bases, and 10 bases lay in between. This CDR3 has 14 amino acids. Per the germline V gene, CDR1 is SGHRS and CDR2 is YFSETQ. The CDR3: CASSWDVVTGELFF. CDR3 DNA: TGCGCCAGCAGCTGGGACGTGGTCACCGGGGAGCTGTTTTTT. Complete variable domain (other parts from reference TRBV5-1 and TRBJ2-2): KAGVTQTPRYLIKTRGQQVTLSCSPISGHRSVSWYQQTPGQGLQFLFEYFSETQRNKGNFPGRFSGRQFSNSRSEMNVSTLELGDSALYLCASSWDVVTGELFFGEGSRLTVL.

This sequence joins TRBV15 and TRBJ2-3, with D possibly being TRBD2 (5 bases). Trimming removed 1 base from V and 0 bases from J, with 8 bases in between. This CDR3 is built from 15 residues. From germline, CDR1 is LNHNV and CDR2 YYDKDF (reference sequence). As DNA, the CDR3 is TGTGCCACCAGCAGAGCCGGGATTAGCACAGATACGCAGTATTTT. Translation gives CATSRAGISTDTQYF.

CDR3: CASSPEGGDLWNTQYF. DNA for the CDR3: TGCGCCAGCAGCCCCGAAGGGGGAGATCTTTGGAATACGCAGTATTTT. The chain joins TRBV5-1 to TRBJ2-3; the D gene is possibly TRBD1 (6 bases). CDR1 and CDR2 (germline): SGHRS, YFSETQ. Trimming cost V 4 bases and J 7 bases, with 22 bases left between them. The CDR3 has 16 amino acids.

The table lists this clonotype with a few counts. In DNA, the CDR3 is TGTGCCAGCAGCTTAGCGCATGAGAATTCACCCCTCCACTTT. This sequence encodes CASSLAHENSPLHF. The chain combines TRBV7-6 with TRBJ1-6; D unclear. The CDR3 runs to 14 residues. V lost 0 bases to trimming and J lost 7 bases, with 7 bases between them. CDR1 and CDR2 (germline): SGHVS, FNYEAQ.

This clonotype showed up just a few times. The chain couples TRBV6-1 to TRBJ1-5; weak D call: TRBD1 (5 bases). The CDR3 contains 16 residues. Trimming pared 0 bases from V and 4 bases from J, leaving 13 bases between. Germline CDR1 and CDR2: MNHNS and SASEGT. This CDR3 reads CASSEARGRVNQPQHF. CDR3 nucleotides: TGTGCCAGCAGTGAAGCGAGAGGCAGGGTGAATCAGCCCCAGCATTTT.

This clonotype was counted at least ten times. The chain carries TRBV12-3 or TRBV12-4 and TRBJ1-1; possible D gene TRBD1, 5 bases. CDR3 size: 14 residues. V was trimmed by 3 bases and J by 0 bases, leaving 8 bases between them. CDR3 region: CASSFQGMNTEAFF. The CDR3, as DNA: TGTGCCAGCAGTTTTCAGGGAATGAACACTGAAGCTTTCTTT.

The gene calls are TRBV20-1 and TRBJ1-6; 8 bases match TRBD1. V was pared by 6 bases and J by 9 bases, with 7 bases of the junction left unmatched. The germline V gene has CDR1 DFQATT and CDR2 SNEGSKA (reference sequence). The CDR3 is 13 residues long. For the CDR3, the DNA is TGCAGTGCCCCGGACAGGGAGGGTTCACCCCTCCACTTT. This sequence encodes CSAPDREGSPLHF.

The chain carries TRBV5-1 and TRBJ2-1; TRBD1 matches at 9 bases. Trimming took 4 bases from V and 9 from J; bases not matched to a gene: 8. The CDR3 has 14 residues. Germline values: CDR1 SGHRS, CDR2 YFSETQ. CDR3 sequence (DNA): TGCGCCAGCAGCCCCCCGGGACAGGGCTCTGAGCAGTTCTTC. Residues: CASSPPGQGSEQFF.